One sample yielded the 12 T cell receptor beta chains listed below, sequenced in a study of blood T cells in healthy people across ages. The authors ran a second PCR of roughly 6 to 11 cycles using a sample-barcoded 5' primer and a J-beta primer mix. One entry per CDR3 protein results from TCRdb running MiXCR on the 5' RACE reads. The data show some 550,000 distinct CDR3 sequences, around 48% seen once. Material: blood. The receptors originated from a man at least 80 years old in good health.

The J gene is TRBJ2-7, the V gene TRBV2, with D perhaps matching TRBD2 (6 bases). CDR3 length: 14 residues. V lost 8 bases, J lost 2 bases, and 16 bases lay in between. The germline gives CDR1 SNHLY, CDR2 FYNNEI. This CDR3 is CASGALRGTYEQYF. CDR3 coding DNA: TGTGCCAGCGGCGCCCTGCGGGGAACCTACGAGCAGTACTTC. The variable domain in full, completed from reference TRBV2 and TRBJ2-7, reads EPEVTQTPSHQVTQMGQEVILRCVPISNHLYFYWYRQILGQKVEFLVSFYNNEISEKSEIFDDQFSVERPDGSNFTLKIRSTKLEDSAMYFCASGALRGTYEQYFGPGTRLTVT.

This chain links TRBV6-2 or TRBV6-3 with TRBJ2-7, with D perhaps matching TRBD1 (6 bases). Trimming left V 3 bases short and J 6 bases short, with 12 bases between. The germline gives CDR1 MNHEY, CDR2 SVGEGT. This CDR3 is built from 13 residues. The CDR3 spells CASSYPQGREQYF. CDR3 nucleotides: TGTGCCAGCAGTTATCCGCAGGGGCGCGAGCAGTACTTC.

This clonotype was found once. The chain links TRBV28 to TRBJ2-1; D not certain. The germline V and J ends were trimmed by 1 base and 0 bases, with 16 bases remaining between them. The CDR3 sequence is 18 residues long. CDR1 MDHEN and CDR2 SYDVKM come from the germline V gene. The DNA of the CDR3 is TGTGCCAGCAGTTTATTACCCAGGCTCTCTAGCTCCTACAATGAGCAGTTCTTC. Encoded protein: CASSLLPRLSSSYNEQFF.

The chain joins TRBV12-3 or TRBV12-4 to TRBJ2-1, with 7 bases fitting TRBD1. Unmatched junction bases numbered 8, after V lost 7 bases and J lost 8 bases. CDR3 length: 13 amino acids. For the CDR3, the DNA is TGTGCCAGCACCCAGGACAGGAGCGATGAGCAGTTCTTC. It encodes CASTQDRSDEQFF.

This clonotype appeared a few times. This rearrangement joins TRBV4-3 to TRBJ2-5; weak D call: TRBD1 (6 bases). This CDR3 has 14 amino acids. CDR1 is LGHNA, CDR2 YSLEER, per germline. The V and J ends lost 2 bases and 1 base respectively, with 8 bases between them. The DNA for the CDR3 is TGCGCCAGCAGCCAACGGACAGTCCAAGAGACCCAGTACTTC. The encoded protein is CASSQRTVQETQYF.

The chain is built from TRBV5-5 and TRBJ2-3, with D possibly being TRBD2 (5 bases). The germline gives CDR1 SGHKS, CDR2 YYEKEE (reference sequence). The V end lost 7 bases, the J end lost 4 bases, and 19 bases lay between the germline ends. The CDR3 is 15 residues long. The CDR3 DNA reads as TGTGCCAGCTGGCTCGCGGCGGGTGTATCAGATACGCAGTATTTT. Its translation is CASWLAAGVSDTQYF.

The V and J genes are TRBV7-2 and TRBJ2-7, with 7 nucleotides matching TRBD1. CDR3 size: 14 residues. Germline V lookup: CDR1 SGHTA, CDR2 FQGNSA. With 5 bases clipped from V and 1 base from J, the junction kept 5 bases outside the gene matches. The CDR3 DNA follows: TGTGCCAGCAGCGCCCGGGACAGTTCCTACGAGCAGTACTTC. Translated: CASSARDSSYEQYF.

The rearrangement links TRBV7-2 to TRBJ2-6; no definite D call. V lost 5 bases and J lost 0, with 11 bases in between. CDR3 size: 16 residues. The germline V gene encodes CDR1 SGHTA and CDR2 FQGNSA. CDR3 in amino acids: CASSPVLSSGANVLTF. CDR3 coding DNA: TGTGCCAGCAGCCCGGTCCTGAGCTCTGGGGCCAACGTCCTGACTTTC.

The chain employs TRBV20-1 and TRBJ1-2, with D maybe TRBD1 (6 bases). CDR3 length equals 14 residues. CDR1 and CDR2 (germline): DFQATT, SNEGSKA (reference sequence). V dropped 5 bases and J dropped 0 bases, with 13 bases sitting between them. CDR3 DNA sequence: TGCAGTGCTGGGACCTCAGGGGCTAACTATGGCTACACCTTC. This gives the protein CSAGTSGANYGYTF.

The sample holds a few counts of this clonotype. This rearrangement joins TRBV6-5 to TRBJ1-2; 11 bases are shared with TRBD1. Trimming removed 5 bases from V and 8 bases from J; junction bases left unmatched: 7. The CDR3 is 14 residues long. Germline values: CDR1 MNHEY, CDR2 SVGAGI. The CDR3 DNA reads as TGTGCCAGCAGTAGGGACAGGGGGATCGGCGGCTACACCTTC. This sequence encodes CASSRDRGIGGYTF.

This clonotype was found a few times. This chain links TRBV28 with TRBJ2-5; tentative D call: TRBD1 (5 bases). The DNA end lines up better with TRBJ2-7; the J call may be wrong. The CDR3 is made up of 11 amino acids. Germline loops: CDR1 MDHEN, CDR2 SYDVKM. This chain's CDR3 is CASSLQGEQYF. CDR3 coding DNA: TGTGCCAGCAGTTTACAGGGCGAGCAGTACTTC.

A single count supports this clonotype. A read error may explain this, as a much larger clone is one base away. V is TRBV6-6 and J is TRBJ1-5; the match to TRBD1 covers 10 bases. Germline values: CDR1 MNHNY, CDR2 SVGAGI (reference sequence). CDR3 length equals 15 residues. The junction had 8 bases not matched to a gene; V was cut back by 6 bases and J by 6 bases. The CDR3 sequence: CASRETGGTGQPQHF. CDR3 nucleotide sequence: TGTGCCAGCAGAGAGACAGGGGGCACGGGTCAGCCCCAGCATTTT.